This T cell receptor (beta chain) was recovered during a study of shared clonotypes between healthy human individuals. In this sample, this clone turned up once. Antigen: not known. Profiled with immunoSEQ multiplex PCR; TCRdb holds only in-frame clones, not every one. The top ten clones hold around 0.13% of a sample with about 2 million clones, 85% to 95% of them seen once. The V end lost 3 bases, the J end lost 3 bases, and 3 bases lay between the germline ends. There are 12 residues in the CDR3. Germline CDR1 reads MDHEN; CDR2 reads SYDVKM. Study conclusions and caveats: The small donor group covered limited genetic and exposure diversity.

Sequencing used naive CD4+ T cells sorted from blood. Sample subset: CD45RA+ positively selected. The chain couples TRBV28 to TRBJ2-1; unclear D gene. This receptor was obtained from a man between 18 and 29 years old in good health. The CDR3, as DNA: TGTGCCAGCAGTTTGGTCTACAATGAGCAGTTCTTC. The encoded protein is CASSLVYNEQFF.